This T cell receptor beta chain is from a study of T cell responses to AZD1222 COVID-19 vaccine (dated by TCRdb to 2020 to 2022). Study-wide context: AZD1222 recipients with second doses at about 4 weeks or about 12 weeks were pooled, because spike-specific TCR depth and breadth did not differ between schedules. A total of approximately 240 trial participants underwent TCR sequencing, of whom about 200 received two doses of AZD1222 and about 25 received two doses of the MenACWY control vaccine. Trial participants were enrolled by age into 18-55, 56-69 and 70-plus year subgroups, with roughly 160, 29 and 62 TCR-sequenced participants respectively. Results and caveats for the whole study, not just this receptor: The vaccine-associated CD4 TCRs covered the entire spike protein, and the dominant responses fell in regions 160-218 and 743-854. Conclusions about previously exposed vaccinees are limited because only five to seven AZD1222 recipients were SARS-CoV-2 seropositive at baseline. Participants were mostly white British, with more females than males. The authors suggested clonal diversity may have been underestimated. Nearly half of unique spike-specific TCRs reportedly recognized epitopes outside regions mutated in the B.1.351 and B.1.1.7 variants. In the small 56-69-year group, the increase in depth fell short of significance, most likely because of low power. After two AZD1222 doses, both the breadth and the depth of spike-specific TCRs were significantly higher than at day 0 and than in MenACWY recipients. Because no day 14 peak-response samples were available, the repertoires could be characterized only after the peak T cell response.

The germline V gene supplies CDR1 SGHRS and CDR2 YFSETQ. Trimming at the junction amounts to 0 bases on V and 0 bases on J, and the germline ends lie 7 bases apart. From the cysteine up to the phenylalanine, the CDR3 has a length of 16 residues. Just CDR3 DNA is preserved here, 48 bases in frame from base 1. Explained via the paper, the time point label denotes: baseline before first vaccination. Vaccinee samples were obtained from the UK trials COV001 and COV002, which included a single-blind randomized controlled phase 2/3 trial of AZD1222 (ChAdOx1 nCoV-19) in healthy adults. For TCRbeta chain sequencing, PBMC samples from trial participants were taken at day 0 and at day 28 after the second dose. With respect to this clone: The target of this receptor is not known. Base quality data are lacking; no much larger clone is found one base away.

The CDR3 regions of human TCRbeta chains were analyzed by immunosequencing. Concerning the study's data processing: Repertoire TCRs were checked for matches against a reference library of SARS-CoV-2-specific TCRs that had been generated using the MIRA antigen-specificity platform. Breadth was defined as the fraction of unique TCRs that were SARS-CoV-2-associated. Depth was defined as the fraction of total T cells that were SARS-CoV-2-associated. Each spike-specific TCR was assigned to its reactive spike region and to a CD4 or CD8 class using the MIRA data. Log10-transformed breadth and depth values were compared by one-way ANOVA with Sidak's multiple comparisons tests. In TCRdb, the immuneACCESS table is reduced to in-frame sequences with V and J assigned. These tables do not hold every clone; where another copy was compared, an unresolved V gene accounts for under half, and the others remain unexplained. V and J calls and clone size are those listed in that table; D and trimming were worked out from the DNA. This sample is represented by 110,000 to 150,000 clones; around nine tenths of them were singletons. Clones ranked in the top ten supply about 4.8% of the sample.

This sequence was found in an adult in good health. Sequences were derived from peripheral blood, sampled on day 0 of AZD1222 vaccination. The chain joins TRBV5-1 to TRBJ1-6; no D gene call is confident. The CDR3 has the sequence CASSLASSSYNSPLHF. The DNA sequence is given as TGCGCCAGCAGCTTGGCTTCCAGCTCCTATAATTCACCCCTCCACTTT.